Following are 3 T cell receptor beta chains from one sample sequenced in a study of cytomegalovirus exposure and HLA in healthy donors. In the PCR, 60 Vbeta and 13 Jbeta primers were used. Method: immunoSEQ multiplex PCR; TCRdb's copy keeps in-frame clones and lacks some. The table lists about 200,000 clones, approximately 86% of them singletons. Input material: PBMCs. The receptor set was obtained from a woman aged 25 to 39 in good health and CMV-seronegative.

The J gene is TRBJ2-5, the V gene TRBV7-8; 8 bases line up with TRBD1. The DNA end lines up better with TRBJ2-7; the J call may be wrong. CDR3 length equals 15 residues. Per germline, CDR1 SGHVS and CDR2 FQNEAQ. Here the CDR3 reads CASSLGQGRSYEQYF. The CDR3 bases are TGTGCCAGCAGCCTAGGACAGGGAAGGTCCTACGAGCAGTACTTC.

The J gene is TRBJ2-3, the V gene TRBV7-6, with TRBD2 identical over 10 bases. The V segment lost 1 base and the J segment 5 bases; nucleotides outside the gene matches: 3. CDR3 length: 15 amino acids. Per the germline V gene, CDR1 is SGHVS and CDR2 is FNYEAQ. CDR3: CASSLVAGGRDTQYF. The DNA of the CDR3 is TGTGCCAGCAGCTTAGTAGCGGGGGGTAGAGATACGCAGTATTTT.

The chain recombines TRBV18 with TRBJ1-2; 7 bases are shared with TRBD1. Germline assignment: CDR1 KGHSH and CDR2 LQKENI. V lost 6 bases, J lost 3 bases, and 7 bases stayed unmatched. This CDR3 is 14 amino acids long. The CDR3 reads CASSRTGEDYGYTF. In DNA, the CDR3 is TGTGCCAGCTCCCGGACAGGAGAGGACTATGGCTACACCTTC.